This TCR beta chain was sequenced in a study of cytomegalovirus exposure and HLA in healthy donors. Study-wide points: Most of the CMV-associated TCR beta chains (in a later analysis) appeared to be HLA-restricted. A list of approximately 150 TCR beta chains associated with cytomegalovirus was given. With high specificity and sensitivity, the classifier reportedly diagnosed cytomegalovirus status.

This clone was observed a handful of times. Its antigen remains unidentified. CDR3 length: 14 residues. The V gene lost 4 bases and the J gene lost 4 bases, with 13 bases spanning the gap. Germline V lookup: CDR1 ENHRY, CDR2 SYGVKD. 60 Vbeta and 13 Jbeta primers were used in PCR. The protocol was immunoSEQ multiplex PCR, while the TCRdb copy is restricted to in-frame clones and leaves out a portion. This sample has about 80,000 clones, with around 82% found just once. The rearrangement links TRBV10-3 to TRBJ2-5, with D perhaps matching TRBD2 (5 bases). The specimen sequenced was PBMCs. This clonotype originated in a man between 45 and 60 years old in good health and CMV-seronegative. This CDR3 reads CAISVEGRGETQYF. The CDR3, as DNA: TGTGCCATCAGTGTTGAGGGAAGAGGAGAGACCCAGTACTTC.